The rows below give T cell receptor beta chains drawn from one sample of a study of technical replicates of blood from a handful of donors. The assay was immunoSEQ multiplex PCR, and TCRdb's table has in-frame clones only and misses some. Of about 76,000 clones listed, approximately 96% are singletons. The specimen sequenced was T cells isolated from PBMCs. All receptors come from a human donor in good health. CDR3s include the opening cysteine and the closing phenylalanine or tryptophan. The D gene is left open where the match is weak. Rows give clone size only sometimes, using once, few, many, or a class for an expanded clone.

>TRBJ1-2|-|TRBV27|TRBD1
CASSLRQGIDYGYTF
TGTGCCAGCAGTCTTAGACAGGGGATAGACTATGGCTACACCTTC
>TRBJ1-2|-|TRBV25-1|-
CASSEYPDGYTF
TGTGCCAGCAGTGAATATCCAGATGGCTACACCTTC
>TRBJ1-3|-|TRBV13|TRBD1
CASSFITGVSGNTIYF
TGTGCCAGCAGCTTCATTACAGGGGTCTCTGGAAACACCATATATTTT
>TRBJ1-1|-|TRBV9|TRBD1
CASSLYGQGEAFF
TGTGCCAGCAGCCTATACGGACAGGGAGAAGCTTTCTTT
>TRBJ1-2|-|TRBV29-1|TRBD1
CSVLTPPGGGRDGYTF
TGCAGCGTTCTCACCCCCCCAGGGGGCGGGCGTGATGGCTACACCTTC
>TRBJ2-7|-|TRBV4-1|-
CASSQDSGTYEQYF
TGCGCCAGCAGCCAAGATTCAGGAACCTACGAGCAGTACTTC
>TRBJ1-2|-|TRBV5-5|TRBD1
CASRQTGTGASNYGYTF
TGTGCCAGCAGGCAAACCGGGACAGGGGCCTCTAACTATGGCTACACCTTC
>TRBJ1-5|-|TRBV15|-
CATQDTFYSNQPQHF
TGTGCCACCCAAGACACTTTTTATAGCAATCAGCCCCAGCATTTT
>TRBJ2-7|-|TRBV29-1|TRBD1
CSALRGTGFSEQYF
TGCAGCGCACTACGAGGGACAGGCTTTTCCGAGCAGTACTTC
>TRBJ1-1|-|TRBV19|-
CASRKWAGNTEAFF
TGTGCCAGCCGAAAGTGGGCAGGGAACACTGAAGCTTTCTTT
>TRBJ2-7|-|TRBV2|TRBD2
CASSEVRSGSEYF
TGTGCCAGCAGTGAAGTTCGTAGCGGGAGTGAGTACTTC
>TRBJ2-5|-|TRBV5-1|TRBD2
CASSARLAGQETQYF
TGCGCCAGCAGTGCAAGACTAGCGGGGCAAGAGACCCAGTACTTC
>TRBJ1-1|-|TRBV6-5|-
CASGDRPYTEAFF
TGTGCCAGCGGCGACAGACCTTACACTGAAGCTTTCTTT
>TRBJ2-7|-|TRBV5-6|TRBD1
CASSLIRDRGLYEQYF
TGTGCCAGCAGCTTGATCCGGGACAGGGGACTCTACGAGCAGTACTTC
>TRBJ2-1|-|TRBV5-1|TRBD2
CASSFSGGLNEQFF
TGCGCCAGCAGCTTTAGCGGGGGGTTAAATGAGCAGTTCTTC
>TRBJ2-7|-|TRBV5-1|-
CASSLGGDSYEQYF
TGCGCCAGCAGCTTGGGAGGCGACTCCTACGAGCAGTACTTC
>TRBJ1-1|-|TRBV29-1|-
CSVEDLGENEAFF
TGCAGCGTTGAAGACCTCGGGGAAAATGAAGCTTTCTTT
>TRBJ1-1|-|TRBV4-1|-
CASSQGLLVKVNTEAFF
TGCGCCAGCAGCCAAGGCCTCCTAGTAAAAGTGAACACTGAAGCTTTCTTT
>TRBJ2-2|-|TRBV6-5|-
CASSPRGTGELFF
TGTGCCAGCAGTCCCCGGGGAACCGGGGAGCTGTTTTTT
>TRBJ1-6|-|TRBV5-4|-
CASSETAGRRYNSPLHF
TGTGCCAGCAGCGAAACAGCCGGGAGAAGATATAATTCACCCCTCCACTTT
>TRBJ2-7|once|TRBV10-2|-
CASSPSVPSYEQYF
TGCGCCAGCAGTCCTAGCGTCCCATCCTACGAGCAGTACTTC
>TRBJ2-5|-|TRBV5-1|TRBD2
CASRTSEQETQYF
TGCGCCAGCAGGACTAGCGAACAAGAGACCCAGTACTTC
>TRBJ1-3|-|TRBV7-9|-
CASSLARGNTIYF
TGTGCCAGCAGCTTAGCGAGAGGAAACACCATATATTTT
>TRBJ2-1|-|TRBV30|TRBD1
CAWTTGGRYNEQFF
TGTGCCTGGACTACAGGGGGCAGGTACAATGAGCAGTTCTTC
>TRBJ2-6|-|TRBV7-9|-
CASASGTTSSGANVLTF
TGTGCCAGCGCGTCGGGGACAACCTCCTCTGGGGCCAACGTCCTGACTTTC